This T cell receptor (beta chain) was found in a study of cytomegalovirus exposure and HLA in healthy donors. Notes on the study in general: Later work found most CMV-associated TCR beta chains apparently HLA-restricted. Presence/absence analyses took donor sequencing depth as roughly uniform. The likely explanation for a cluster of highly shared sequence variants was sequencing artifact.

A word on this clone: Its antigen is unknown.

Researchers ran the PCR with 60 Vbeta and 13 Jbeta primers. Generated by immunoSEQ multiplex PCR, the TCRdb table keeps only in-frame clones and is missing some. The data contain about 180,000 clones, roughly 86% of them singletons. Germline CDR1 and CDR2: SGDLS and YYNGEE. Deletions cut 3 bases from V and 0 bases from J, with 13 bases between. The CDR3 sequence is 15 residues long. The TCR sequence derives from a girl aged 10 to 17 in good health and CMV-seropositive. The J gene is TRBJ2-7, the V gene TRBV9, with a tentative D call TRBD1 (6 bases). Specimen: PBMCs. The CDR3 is CASSAGAASSYEQYF. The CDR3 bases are TGTGCCAGCAGCGCAGGGGCAGCGAGCTCCTACGAGCAGTACTTC.